The source of this T cell receptor (beta chain) is a study of Ad26.COV2.S vaccination and SARS-CoV-2 variants. Clones were read by immunoSEQ multiplex PCR, and TCRdb kept only the in-frame ones, dropping some. This table has 430,000 or so clones, around 90% appearing once. CDR1 and CDR2 (germline): ENHRY, SYGVKD. Trimming took off 9 bases at V and 0 bases at J, with 8 bases between the two ends. CDR3 length: 13 amino acids. Treatment: over 15 received Ad26.COV2.S at low or high dose, single or two shots; roughly five received placebo; per-sample allocation not given. Specimens were obtained on day 63 following the first vaccine or placebo injection. Aged 18-55 years, donor was enrolled in Boston in the early 2020s. Concerning this clone itself: Its antigen is unidentified.

Study-level findings and limits: Following vaccination, spike-specific CD8+ and CD4+ T cell responses reportedly exhibited substantial breadth. Compared with placebo recipients, vaccine recipients had higher spike-specific TCR breadth. Researchers reported similar non-spike TCR breadth in vaccine and placebo recipients.

The sequences come from peripheral blood, collected in a trial of Ad26.COV2.S vaccine versus placebo. This sequence was found in a person aged 18-60 years who received the Ad26.COV2.S COVID-19 vaccine or a placebo. The chain combines TRBV10-3 with TRBJ2-2, with a tentative D call TRBD1 (6 bases). The CDR3 region is CAIGQPNTGELFF. CDR3 nucleotide sequence: TGTGCCATTGGACAGCCGAACACCGGGGAGCTGTTTTTT.